This TCR beta chain was documented in a study of long-term antiretroviral therapy in people with HIV. V was pared by 3 bases and J by 4 bases, with 6 bases between. The CDR3 has 12 residues. Looked up from germline, CDR1 is SEHNR and CDR2 is FQNEAQ (reference sequence). The assay, immunoSEQ v3.0, was run at survey level. Sequencing efforts were directed toward roughly 40,000-55,000 T-cell genomes per sample. Clones were read by immunoSEQ multiplex PCR, and TCRdb kept only the in-frame ones, dropping some. This sample has more than 15,000 clones; 85% to 95% occur once, and the top ten carry 1.1% to 1.5%. Study-wide findings and caveats: Dating from the mid-2000s to the late 2010s, the blood was possibly obtained under older ART regimens. ART adherence, viral resistance and therapy changes went undocumented.

Without exception, participants with HIV were treated in the United States. On this clone: As yet, its antigen is unknown.

This chain uses TRBV7-9 with TRBJ1-2; no clear D gene. Sequencing used unsorted PBMCs, obtained more than 10 years after starting antiretroviral therapy. The TCR was taken from a man younger than 40 with HIV. CDR3 sequence: CASSLSSYGYTF. The CDR3 nucleotides are TGTGCCAGCAGCTTGAGTTCCTATGGCTACACCTTC.